What follows describes a single T cell receptor (beta chain). This clonotype was seen only a few times. Its cognate antigen has yet to be identified. No per-base quality is available; no much larger clone lies one base away. The germline V gene yields MNHEY for CDR1 and SVGAGI for CDR2. V is pruned by 5 bases and J by 6 bases, leaving 4 bases of the junction without a gene match. Spanning cysteine to phenylalanine, the CDR3 consists of 14 amino acids. Just the 42-base CDR3 DNA is kept, in frame starting at base 1. Using 3' ligation of a UMI-containing oligonucleotide to TCR cDNA, the study laid out a robust and sensitive protocol to amplify, sequence and analyze TCRs. For whole blood analysis, approximately 2.5 ml of peripheral blood was collected from healthy adult volunteers into Tempus tubes, and RNA was extracted following the manufacturer's instructions. Before reverse transcription, total RNA that had not been cell sorted was treated with RQ1 DNase, with a target input of 1 to 1000 ng. Libraries were prepared from skin biopsies and whole blood so that pipeline robustness could be tested in samples in which T cells form a minority population.

These data come from a study of naive and memory T cell subsets (dated by TCRdb to 2016 to 2017). Regarding the study in general: The figure summarizing the skin biopsy and whole blood samples listed roughly ten blood donors, 7 tuberculin skin test biopsies and 3 saline control biopsies. PCR2 was typically performed as a SYBR Green qPCR that was stopped at a set threshold, although end-point PCR (approximately 6 cycles) could be used instead for low-input samples.

Results the study describes overall, beyond this receptor: The potential sensitivity of the RNA-based method to TCR transcript changes with T cell activation and differentiation was acknowledged.

The protocol used for the library was 5' RACE. Four rounds of PCR, run with the SP2 primer together with nested alpha and beta constant region primers, were used to amplify the ligated cDNA. For the blood and skin samples, reverse transcription of TCR RNA was done with SuperScript IV along with alpha and beta constant region primers. An oligonucleotide carrying the Illumina SP2 primer and a UMI was ligated to the 3' end of the cDNA by means of T4 RNA ligase 1. To prevent hairpin formation, the 12-nucleotide UMI was made up of two random hexamers with an eight-base spacer between them. From the second PCR onward, the TCR alpha and beta chain libraries were handled separately, and dual indexing was used for multiplexing. After pooling, the indexed libraries were analyzed by capillary electrophoresis and sequenced on either an Illumina MiSeq or NextSeq. PhiX DNA at about 5-7% was added to the libraries to raise base diversity and improve cluster recognition. Regarding the original processing steps: Demultiplexor pulled UMIs out of read 2, joined the UMIs with the TCR sequence from read 1, and separated reads according to sample indices. V and J genes and V-J junctions were identified by Decombinator, and each TCR was assigned a five-part identifier that included V and J deletions. Collapsinator relied on UMIs to correct both sequencing errors and PCR amplification heterogeneity, producing a UMI-based abundance for each TCR. CDR3Translator converted identifiers to nucleotide sequence, translated to amino acids, and extracted CDR3 regions using terminal motifs. Error-corrected alpha and beta TCR counts from blood and skin were compared after normalization to input RNA amount. The public sequencing data were trimmed at Q25 with fastp and processed into clonotypes with MiXCR by TCRdb, which kept only in-frame beta chains. Each entry merges the rows of one CDR3 protein and shows their most common DNA and genes. TCRdb, not the authors, supplied the V and J calls. This sample gives tens of thousands of distinct CDR3 sequences in total; 7.6% of them show up just once. The top ten clones comprise approximately 10% of the sample.

Rearrangement joined TRBV6-5 to TRBJ2-5; 12 junctional bases match TRBD2. This receptor was obtained from a female donor in good health. The CDR3 here reads CASSTSGGTKTQYF. At the DNA level, the sequence is TGTGCCAGCAGTACTAGCGGGGGGACAAAGACCCAGTACTTC.